The 24 T cell receptor beta chains below were found in one sample sequenced in a study of T cells in tuberculosis. Libraries were prepared by immunoSEQ multiplex PCR; TCRdb keeps only in-frame clonotypes and omits some of them. The profile shows 20,000 to 25,000 clones, around 94% of them singletons. The sequenced sample consisted of PBMCs. The receptors here all came from a donor between 10 and 35 years old with latent tuberculosis or without tuberculosis infection. Some clones in this sample may be carry-over from other donors' samples.

This rearrangement joins TRBV29-1 to TRBJ2-1, with D possibly being TRBD1 (6 bases). This CDR3 has 14 amino acids. Germline CDR1 is SQVTM and CDR2 is ANQGSEA. Trimming pared 2 bases from V and 3 bases from J, leaving 11 bases between. CDR3: CSVERQVGYNEQFF. The CDR3 nucleotides read TGCAGCGTTGAAAGACAGGTTGGCTACAATGAGCAGTTCTTC.

This clone was recorded once. The chain links TRBV19 to TRBJ1-1; 7 bases align to TRBD1. V gave up 2 bases and J gave up 1 base; unmatched junction bases: 7. CDR3 length equals 16 residues. In germline, CDR1 is LNHDA, CDR2 SQIVND (reference sequence). The CDR3: CASSILFRGRNTEAFF. CDR3 sequence (DNA): TGTGCCAGTAGTATATTATTCAGGGGGAGGAACACTGAAGCTTTCTTT.

The V call is TRBV27, the J call TRBJ1-1; maybe TRBD1 (5 bases). CDR1 is MNHEY, CDR2 SMNVEV, per germline (reference sequence). The CDR3 consists of 15 residues. The V end lost 5 bases, the J end lost 0 bases, and 13 bases lay between the germline ends. Here the CDR3 reads CASSPGTYMNTEAFF. The CDR3 DNA reads as TGTGCCAGCAGTCCCGGGACTTATATGAACACTGAAGCTTTCTTT.

This sequence joins TRBV5-1 and TRBJ2-1; 7 positions agree with TRBD2. The CDR3 consists of 15 residues. Germline assignment: CDR1 SGHRS and CDR2 YFSETQ. After removal of 4 bases from V and 2 bases from J, the junction contained 6 bases not matched to a gene. The CDR3 sequence is CASSATSATYNEQFF. The CDR3 DNA follows: TGCGCCAGCAGCGCCACTAGCGCAACCTACAATGAGCAGTTCTTC.

V usage is TRBV11-2 and J usage is TRBJ1-3, with D perhaps matching TRBD1 (6 bases). The germline gives CDR1 SGHAT, CDR2 FQNNGV. V shed 2 bases and J shed 0 bases, with 14 bases lying between them. This CDR3 spans 17 amino acids. The CDR3 protein is CASSLIRGRSSGNTIYF. As DNA, the CDR3 is TGTGCCAGCAGCTTAATCAGGGGCAGAAGCTCTGGAAACACCATATATTTT.

This clone was counted between two and nine times. This sequence joins TRBV27 and TRBJ1-1; 7 bases are shared with TRBD1. The CDR3 has 11 residues. Germline V lookup: CDR1 MNHEY, CDR2 SMNVEV (reference sequence). V trimming: 7 bases; J trimming: 4 bases; junction bases outside the gene matches: 0. CDR3 nucleotides: TGTGCCAGCAACAGGGGCACTGAAGCTTTCTTT. Protein sequence: CASNRGTEAFF.

The J gene is TRBJ2-5, the V gene TRBV10-3; 9 bases are shared with TRBD2. The CDR3 is 16 residues long. V shed 4 bases and J 3 bases; nucleotides not matched to a gene: 9. Per the germline V gene, CDR1 is ENHRY and CDR2 is SYGVKD. The CDR3 sequence is CAISGTAGGPEETQYF. Written as DNA, the CDR3 is TGTGCCATCAGTGGGACTGCGGGAGGGCCGGAAGAGACCCAGTACTTC.

V gene TRBV5-6 combines with J gene TRBJ2-7, with a possible D match to TRBD1 (6 bases). V lost 2 bases and J lost 0, with 21 bases in between. This CDR3 comprises 18 residues. The germline V gene encodes CDR1 SGHDT and CDR2 YYEEEE. The CDR3 region is CASSFGPDRQEYSYEQYF. CDR3 coding DNA: TGTGCCAGCAGCTTCGGGCCCGACAGGCAAGAATACTCCTACGAGCAGTACTTC. Together with reference TRBV5-6 and TRBJ2-7, the CDR3 gives the full variable domain: DAGVTQSPTHLIKTRGQQVTLRCSPKSGHDTVSWYQQALGQGPQFIFQYYEEEERQRGNFPDRFSGHQFPNYSSELNVNALLLGDSALYLCASSFGPDRQEYSYEQYFGPGTRLTVT.

This clone was seen only a few times. This rearrangement joins TRBV13 to TRBJ1-5; D remains unclear. The CDR3 is 17 residues long. Trimming left V 2 bases short and J 5 bases short, with 19 bases between. Per the germline V gene, CDR1 is PRHDT and CDR2 is FYEKMQ (reference sequence). The CDR3 sequence: CASSLRAGIMGYQPQHF. CDR3 DNA sequence: TGTGCCAGCAGCTTACGGGCCGGGATCATGGGGTATCAGCCCCAGCATTTT.

This clone has more than one count but fewer than ten. The chain carries TRBV2 and TRBJ1-2, with TRBD1 as a possible D gene (6 bases). The V end lost 6 bases, the J end lost 6 bases, and 11 bases lay between the germline ends. CDR1 and CDR2 (germline): SNHLY, FYNNEI. CDR3 length: 12 amino acids. The CDR3 DNA reads TGTGCCAGCAGGCCACAGGGAGATGGCTACACCTTC. Protein product: CASRPQGDGYTF. The entire variable domain, with the rest obtained from reference TRBV2 and TRBJ1-2, is as follows: EPEVTQTPSHQVTQMGQEVILRCVPISNHLYFYWYRQILGQKVEFLVSFYNNEISEKSEIFDDQFSVERPDGSNFTLKIRSTKLEDSAMYFCASRPQGDGYTFGSGTRLTVV.

The count of this clone is one. The V gene is TRBV27, the J gene TRBJ1-2; tentatively, D is TRBD1 (6 bases). CDR3 length: 14 residues. The V gene's germline CDR1 is MNHEY and CDR2 SMNVEV (reference sequence). V lost 5 bases and J lost 6, with 16 bases in between. This CDR3 reads CASSLRGYGNGYTF. CDR3 sequence (DNA): TGTGCCAGCAGTCTAAGGGGGTATGGGAATGGCTACACCTTC.

V is TRBV19 and J is TRBJ2-1; 8 bases fit TRBD2. CDR3 length: 15 residues. After removal of 3 bases from V and 1 base from J, the junction contained 2 bases not matched to a gene. CDR1 and CDR2 (germline): LNHDA, SQIVND (reference sequence). CDR3 region: CASSIVAGSYNEQFF. The CDR3 DNA sequence: TGTGCCAGTAGTATTGTAGCGGGATCCTACAATGAGCAGTTCTTC. Together with reference TRBV19 and TRBJ2-1, the CDR3 gives the full variable domain: DGGITQSPKYLFRKEGQNVTLSCEQNLNHDAMYWYRQDPGQGLRLIYYSQIVNDFQKGDIAEGYSVSREKKESFPLTVTSAQKNPTAFYLCASSIVAGSYNEQFFGPGTRLTVL.

This clone was recorded only once. The rearrangement joins TRBV5-1 to TRBJ2-1; D is possibly TRBD2 (7 bases). Germline CDR1 reads SGHRS; CDR2 reads YFSETQ. V was cut by 4 bases and J by 7 bases, with 18 bases left in between. This CDR3 spans 15 amino acids. CDR3 sequence: CASSTQYREGNEQFF. Written as DNA, the CDR3 is TGCGCCAGCAGCACCCAATACAGGGAGGGAAATGAGCAGTTCTTC. Supplemented by reference TRBV5-1 and TRBJ2-1, the full variable domain reads KAGVTQTPRYLIKTRGQQVTLSCSPISGHRSVSWYQQTPGQGLQFLFEYFSETQRNKGNFPGRFSGRQFSNSRSEMNVSTLELGDSALYLCASSTQYREGNEQFFGPGTRLTVL.

In DNA form, the CDR3 reads TGTGCCAGCAGTCCTAGCCCGACAGGGACCCTTATGGAAACCTTC. This sequence encodes CASSPSPTGTLMETF. The rearrangement links TRBV6-1 to TRBJ1-2; TRBD1 aligns across 7 bases. Germline CDR1 is MNHNS and CDR2 is SASEGT. V was clipped by 5 bases and J by 14 bases; unmatched bases: 20. This CDR3 is 15 amino acids long.

The gene calls are TRBV9 and TRBJ2-5; 13 nucleotides align to TRBD2. The ends lost 4 bases at V and 3 bases at J; junction bases unmatched: 9. Germline-derived CDR1 and CDR2 are SGDLS and YYNGEE. CDR3 length: 17 residues. CDR3: CASSHGTSGILEETQYF. The CDR3 DNA follows: TGTGCCAGCAGCCACGGGACTAGCGGGATATTAGAAGAGACCCAGTACTTC.

The rearrangement joins TRBV6-5 to TRBJ1-2, with D perhaps matching TRBD1 (5 bases). The germline V gene has CDR1 MNHEY and CDR2 SVGAGI. Trimming left V 6 bases short and J 7 bases short, with 21 bases between. This CDR3 contains 15 residues. For the CDR3, the DNA is TGTGCCAGCAGCCGAGACCCCGGACAAGCTATTGGCTACACCTTC. Translated: CASSRDPGQAIGYTF.

This chain uses TRBV7-9 with TRBJ1-2; 7 nucleotides agree with TRBD1. Per germline, CDR1 SEHNR and CDR2 FQNEAQ (reference sequence). This CDR3 comprises 17 residues. Unmatched junction bases numbered 10, after V lost 1 base and J lost 2 bases. CDR3 DNA sequence: TGTGCCAGCAGCTTAGTGAAGGGACAGCTGAAGAACTATGGCTACACCTTC. It specifies CASSLVKGQLKNYGYTF.

The V gene is TRBV19, the J gene TRBJ1-2; TRBD1 matches 7 bases. Germline V lookup: CDR1 LNHDA, CDR2 SQIVND (reference sequence). The CDR3 has 15 residues. V lost 3 bases, J lost 0 bases, and 4 bases stayed unmatched. CDR3 sequence: CASSMRQGANYGYTF. The CDR3 DNA is TGTGCCAGTAGTATGAGGCAGGGGGCTAACTATGGCTACACCTTC.

The V and J genes are TRBV7-2 and TRBJ1-6; D gene uncertain. Germline-derived CDR1 and CDR2 are SGHTA and FQGNSA. V was shortened by 5 bases and J by 14 bases, with 22 bases between the two germline ends. CDR3 length: 15 amino acids. The chain's CDR3 is CASSESTDWAAALHF. The CDR3 DNA is TGTGCCAGCAGCGAATCAACGGACTGGGCAGCGGCCCTCCACTTT.

The chain joins TRBV29-1 to TRBJ1-1; 8 nucleotides align to TRBD1. The V gene's germline CDR1 is SQVTM and CDR2 ANQGSEA. Germline trimming cut 3 bases from V and 8 bases from J; bases unmatched to any gene: 5. CDR3 size: 12 residues. DNA of the CDR3: TGCAGCGTTGAGGGACAGGCGGGAGAAGCTTTCTTT. Protein: CSVEGQAGEAFF.

The chain links TRBV28 to TRBJ1-2; a possible D gene is TRBD1 (6 bases). The CDR3 runs to 17 residues. CDR1 and CDR2 (germline): MDHEN, SYDVKM. V was trimmed by 6 bases and J by 4 bases, leaving 24 bases between them. CDR3 region: CASSPRTEDYRGYGYTF. CDR3 DNA: TGTGCCAGCAGCCCCCGGACAGAGGATTACCGGGGCTATGGCTACACCTTC.

CDR3 sequence: CASSPAGMIYEQYF. The CDR3 DNA follows: TGCGCCAGCAGCCCAGCGGGGATGATCTACGAGCAGTACTTC. This chain connects TRBV23-1 to TRBJ2-7; 7 bases are shared with TRBD2. TRBV23-1 belongs to the ORF category, with a function that is uncertain. The CDR3 totals 14 residues. J lost 3 bases, V lost 6 bases, and 8 bases had no gene match.

This chain connects TRBV25-1 to TRBJ2-3, with D uncertain. Germline assignment: CDR1 MGHDK and CDR2 SYGVNS. The V and J ends lost 5 bases and 1 base respectively, with 7 bases between them. The CDR3 is made up of 13 amino acids. The CDR3 DNA follows: TGTGCCAGCAGTTACATACGCACAGATACGCAGTATTTT. Amino acids: CASSYIRTDTQYF. The variable domain in full, completed from reference TRBV25-1 and TRBJ2-3, reads EADIYQTPRYLVIGTGKKITLECSQTMGHDKMYWYQQDPGMELHLIHYSYGVNSTEKGDLSSESTVSRIRTEHFPLTLESARPSHTSQYLCASSYIRTDTQYFGPGTRLTVL.

The chain links TRBV7-2 to TRBJ1-2, with 10 bases aligning to TRBD1. The V gene's germline CDR1 is SGHTA and CDR2 FQGNSA. CDR3 length: 14 residues. V dropped 2 bases and J dropped 4; count of bases not matched to a gene: 1. CDR3 sequence (DNA): TGTGCCAGCAGCTTAAGGGACAGGGGCTATGGCTACACCTTC. This sequence encodes CASSLRDRGYGYTF.